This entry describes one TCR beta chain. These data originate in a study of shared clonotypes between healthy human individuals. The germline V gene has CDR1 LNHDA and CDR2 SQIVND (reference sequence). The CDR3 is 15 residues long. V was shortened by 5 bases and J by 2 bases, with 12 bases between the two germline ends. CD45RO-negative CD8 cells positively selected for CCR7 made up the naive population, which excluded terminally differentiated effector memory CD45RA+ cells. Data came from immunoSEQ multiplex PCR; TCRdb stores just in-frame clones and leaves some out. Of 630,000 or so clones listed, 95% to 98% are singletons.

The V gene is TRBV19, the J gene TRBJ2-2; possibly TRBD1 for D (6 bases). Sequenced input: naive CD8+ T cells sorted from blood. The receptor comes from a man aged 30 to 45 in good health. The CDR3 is CASSAQGGNTGELFF. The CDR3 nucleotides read TGTGCCAGTAGTGCACAGGGTGGAAACACCGGGGAGCTGTTTTTT.